One sample yielded the 11 T cell receptor beta chains listed below, sequenced in a study of cytotoxic CD8 clonotypes in ibrutinib-treated CLL. Sequencing used immunoSEQ multiplex PCR; TCRdb keeps in-frame clones, though not all of them. This repertoire shows around 300,000 clones, almost 80% found once; its top ten account for roughly 7%. This material consisted of PBMCs, taken before ibrutinib treatment. The receptors shown here come from a human donor with chronic lymphocytic leukemia.

The rearrangement uses TRBV4-2 and TRBJ2-1, with 7 bases matching TRBD2. The germline V gene encodes CDR1 LGHNA and CDR2 YNFKEQ. Trimming at V came to 0 bases and at J to 6 bases, leaving 11 bases not matched to a gene. This CDR3 contains 17 residues. CDR3 loop: CASSQDSGRAYGNEQFF. CDR3 sequence (DNA): TGTGCCAGCAGCCAAGATTCGGGGAGGGCCTATGGCAATGAGCAGTTCTTC.

V and J are TRBV9 and TRBJ2-1; D gene ambiguous. Germline loops: CDR1 SGDLS, CDR2 YYNGEE. Trimming took 3 bases from V and 5 from J, leaving 12 bases between them. There are 14 residues in the CDR3. The CDR3, as DNA: TGTGCCAGCAGCGCAAGAGTGCGAGACAATGAGCAGTTCTTC. As protein: CASSARVRDNEQFF.

The chain has TRBV11-1 and TRBJ2-2, with 10 nucleotides matching TRBD1. The CDR3 sequence is 17 residues long. The germline CDR1 and CDR2 sequences are SGHAT and FQDESV (reference sequence). V dropped 2 bases and J dropped 6; count of bases not matched to a gene: 9. In DNA form, the CDR3 reads TGTGCCAGCAGCTTAACCCAAGTCGGGACAGGGGCCGGGGAGCTGTTTTTT. It is translated as CASSLTQVGTGAGELFF.

In this sample, this clone turned up a few times. This sequence joins TRBV28 and TRBJ2-7; D unresolved. V dropped 3 bases and J dropped 7 bases, with 13 bases sitting between them. This CDR3 comprises 13 residues. Germline V gene data show CDR1 as MDHEN and CDR2 as SYDVKM. CDR3: CASSFRPLREQYF. CDR3 sequence (DNA): TGTGCCAGCAGTTTTCGTCCCCTTAGGGAGCAGTACTTC.

J is TRBJ2-1 and V is TRBV11-3, with 11 bases that match TRBD2. Germline V CDR1 and CDR2: SGHNT, YENEEA. V gave up 5 bases and J gave up 0 bases; unmatched junction bases: 3. This CDR3 contains 16 residues. The CDR3 region has the DNA TGTGCCAGCAGCGACGGGACTAGCGGCTCCTACAATGAGCAGTTCTTC. It specifies CASSDGTSGSYNEQFF. Full variable domain (rest looked up from reference TRBV11-3 and TRBJ2-1): EAGVVQSPRYKIIEKKQPVAFWCNPISGHNTLYWYLQNLGQGPELLIRYENEEAVDDSQLPKDRFSAERLKGVDSTLKIQPAELGDSAVYLCASSDGTSGSYNEQFFGPGTRLTVL.

This rearrangement joins TRBV27 to TRBJ1-4, with 7 nucleotides matching TRBD1. The germline CDR1 and CDR2 sequences are MNHEY and SMNVEV (reference sequence). This CDR3 contains 17 residues. V was clipped by 2 bases and J by 8 bases; unmatched bases: 14. CDR3 coding DNA: TGTGCCAGCAGTTTAACAAATGTCAGGGGGACAGTCGAAAAACTGTTTTTT. Its translation is CASSLTNVRGTVEKLFF.

This clone was counted between two and nine times. The chain carries TRBV7-9 and TRBJ1-5; D ambiguous. The CDR3 contains 16 residues. Deletions cut 1 base from V and 2 bases from J, with 12 bases between. Germline CDR1 and CDR2: SEHNR and FQNEAQ (reference sequence). CDR3 in DNA: TGTGCCAGCAGCTTAGGTGTGGGTCTTGGCAATCAGCCCCAGCATTTT. Its protein product is CASSLGVGLGNQPQHF. The complete variable domain, with remaining parts taken from reference TRBV7-9 and TRBJ1-5, reads DTGVSQNPRHKITKRGQNVTFRCDPISEHNRLYWYRQTLGQGPEFLTYFQNEAQLEKSRLLSDRFSAERPKGSFSTLEIQRTEQGDSAMYLCASSLGVGLGNQPQHFGDGTRLSIL.

This sequence joins TRBV7-6 and TRBJ2-3, with 7 bases lining up with TRBD2. This CDR3 region has 15 residues. Germline lookup yields CDR1 SGHVS and CDR2 FNYEAQ. V shed 2 bases and J 2 bases; nucleotides not matched to a gene: 4. CDR3 in amino acids: CASSLSSGTTDTQYF. DNA of the CDR3: TGTGCCAGCAGCTTATCTAGCGGAACCACAGATACGCAGTATTTT. Complete variable domain (other parts from reference TRBV7-6 and TRBJ2-3): GAGVSQSPRYKVTKRGQDVALRCDPISGHVSLYWYRQALGQGPEFLTYFNYEAQQDKSGLPNDRFSAERPEGSISTLTIQRTEQRDSAMYRCASSLSSGTTDTQYFGPGTRLTVL.

The CDR3, as DNA: TGCGCCAGCAGCATGGACAGGGGGGTTGGTGAAGCTTTCTTT. Amino acid sequence: CASSMDRGVGEAFF. J is TRBJ1-1 and V is TRBV5-1, with 10 bases fitting TRBD1. V shed 4 bases and J 7 bases; nucleotides not matched to a gene: 7. The germline V gene encodes CDR1 SGHRS and CDR2 YFSETQ. There are 14 residues in the CDR3.

This chain links TRBV20-1 with TRBJ2-1; D is ambiguous. The V and J ends lost 7 bases and 3 bases respectively, with 7 bases between them. Germline V gene data show CDR1 as DFQATT and CDR2 as SNEGSKA (reference sequence). CDR3 length: 11 residues. CDR3 DNA: TGCAGTGTAGTAGGCTACAATGAGCAGTTCTTC. As protein: CSVVGYNEQFF.

This chain joins TRBV19 and TRBJ2-1, with no clear D. V lost 5 bases, J lost 7 bases, and 18 bases lay in between. The germline V gene encodes CDR1 LNHDA and CDR2 SQIVND (reference sequence). The CDR3 contains 15 residues. The CDR3 nucleotides read TGTGCCAGTAGTCGCATTGGGGTAGGAATTAATGAGCAGTTCTTC. Amino acid sequence: CASSRIGVGINEQFF.